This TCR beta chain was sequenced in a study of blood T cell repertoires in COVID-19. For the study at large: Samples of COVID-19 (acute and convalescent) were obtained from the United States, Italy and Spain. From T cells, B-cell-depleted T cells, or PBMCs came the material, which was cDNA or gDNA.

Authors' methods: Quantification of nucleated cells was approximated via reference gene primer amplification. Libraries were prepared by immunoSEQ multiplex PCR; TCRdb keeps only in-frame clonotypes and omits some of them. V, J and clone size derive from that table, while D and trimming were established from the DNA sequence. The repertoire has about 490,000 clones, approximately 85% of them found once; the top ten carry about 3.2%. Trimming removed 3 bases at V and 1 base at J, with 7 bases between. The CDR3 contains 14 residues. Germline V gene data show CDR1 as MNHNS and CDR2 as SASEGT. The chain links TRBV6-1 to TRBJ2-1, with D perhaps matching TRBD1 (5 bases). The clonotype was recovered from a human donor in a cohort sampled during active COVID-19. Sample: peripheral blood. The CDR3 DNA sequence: TGTGCCAGCAGTGAGGGGCTATCCTACAATGAGCAGTTCTTC. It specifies CASSEGLSYNEQFF.